This is a list of T cell receptor beta chains from one sample in a study of T cells in Graves' hyperthyroidism and ophthalmopathy. In TCRdb, the multiplex PCR reads were re-called with MiXCR into one record per CDR3 protein. The sample comprises hundreds of thousands of distinct CDR3 sequences, 20% to 25% of which are singletons, and roughly 49% rests with the top ten. The source material was blood. These receptors were taken from a woman aged 70-85 years with Graves' ophthalmopathy. Each CDR3 is given with its conserved first and last residue. The order of the fields is D gene, J gene, clone size, V gene, CDR3 DNA, CDR3 protein. D genes are given only for firm matches. Rows may omit the clone size; those that give it use once, few, many or a size class.

TRBD2	TRBJ2-5	NA	TRBV7-3	TGTGCCAGCAGCGCCAGCGGGGGAAGGGGCCAAGAGACCCAGTACTTC	CASSASGGRGQETQYF
NA	TRBJ1-1	many	TRBV2	TGTGCCAGCACTCCTTCCGCTTTTATGAACACTGAAGCTTTCTTT	CASTPSAFMNTEAFF
NA	TRBJ2-7	NA	TRBV5-6	TGTGCCAGCAGTAGCGCAGGCCGCTACGAGCAGTACTTC	CASSSAGRYEQYF
TRBD1	TRBJ1-1	NA	TRBV29-1	TGCAGCGTTGCAGGGGGCAGGGAAGCTTTCTTT	CSVAGGREAFF
NA	TRBJ2-7	many	TRBV3-1	TGTGCCAGCAGCCAAGATCGAGCCGACGAGCAGTACTTC	CASSQDRADEQYF
NA	TRBJ2-1	NA	TRBV7-3	TGTGCCAGCAGCTTACAGTCCTCCAACAATGAGCAGTTCTTC	CASSLQSSNNEQFF
NA	TRBJ1-2	few	TRBV24-1	TGTGCCACCTCCATGGGGGGGACGGGCTACACCTTC	CATSMGGTGYTF
NA	TRBJ2-3	many	TRBV14	TGTGCCAGCAGCCACCAGGGGATTCGAACAGATACGCAGTATTTT	CASSHQGIRTDTQYF
NA	TRBJ1-6	few	TRBV6-1	TGTGCCAGCAGCAATCAGGATTCACCCCTCCACTTT	CASSNQDSPLHF
NA	TRBJ1-4	NA	TRBV11-2	TGTGCCAGCAGCTTACGCCCTGCAGCAACTAATGAAAAACTGTTTTTT	CASSLRPAATNEKLFF
NA	TRBJ2-6	NA	TRBV20-1	TGCAGTGCTAGAGATCTATTGAGGGGAAGGGCCAACGTCCTGACTTTC	CSARDLLRGRANVLTF
TRBD1	TRBJ1-4	NA	TRBV5-1	TGCGCCAGCAGCTTGGCCCTTGGAACAGGGGGAGGTGAAAAACTGTTTTTT	CASSLALGTGGGEKLFF
NA	TRBJ2-2	NA	TRBV30	TGTGCCTCTGGGAGAGGGTCTCCTCTGACCGGGGAGCTGTTTTTT	CASGRGSPLTGELFF
TRBD2	TRBJ2-3	few	TRBV20-1	TGCAGTGCCAGCGCCGTCCGACTAGCGGGAGTTAGCACAGATACGCAGTATTTT	CSASAVRLAGVSTDTQYF
NA	TRBJ2-1	NA	TRBV10-2	TGCGCCAGCAGTGTTCGGCTAGTGGGTGGCAATGAGCAGTTCTTC	CASSVRLVGGNEQFF
NA	TRBJ2-2	few	TRBV6-2/TRBV6-3	TGTGCCAGCAGCAGAGACCGAACCGGGATTTTACCCCCCGGGGAGCTGTTTTTT	CASSRDRTGILPPGELFF
NA	TRBJ2-1	few	TRBV5-1	TGCGCCAGCAGCTCGCTAGCTGCGACAAGGCACAATGAGCAGTTCTTC	CASSSLAATRHNEQFF
TRBD2	TRBJ2-1	NA	TRBV4-3	TGCGCCGGCAGCCAAGATGCGGGAGGGCCTTACAATGAGCAGTTCTTC	CAGSQDAGGPYNEQFF
TRBD1	TRBJ2-4	NA	TRBV2	TGTGCCAGCAACCCGGGCGCGAGACAGGGACGTAGAGCCAAAAACATTCAGTACTTC	CASNPGARQGRRAKNIQYF
TRBD2	TRBJ2-7	NA	TRBV20-1	TGCAGTGCTAGAGAAGCGGGGAGATCCTACGAGCAGTACTTC	CSAREAGRSYEQYF
TRBD2	TRBJ2-5	NA	TRBV20-1	TGCAGTGCTAGAGATTTAACTAGCGGGTTCCAAGAGACCCAGTACTTC	CSARDLTSGFQETQYF
TRBD1	TRBJ2-3	NA	TRBV5-1	TGCGCCAGCAGCCCGCGACAGGGTGCAACAGATACGCAGTATTTT	CASSPRQGATDTQYF
TRBD2	TRBJ2-7	few	TRBV5-5	TGTGCCAGCAGCTTTCAGCGGGGGCCCTACGAGCAGTACTTC	CASSFQRGPYEQYF
TRBD1	TRBJ2-7	NA	TRBV6-1	TGTGCCAGCAGTCGTGGGACGCCGACAGGGATGAGATCCTACGAGCAGTACTTC	CASSRGTPTGMRSYEQYF
TRBD2	TRBJ2-4	many	TRBV5-1	TGCGCCAGCAGCTTGGAACTAGCGGGAGGGCCTTCTGTCAAAAACATTCAGTACTTC	CASSLELAGGPSVKNIQYF
NA	TRBJ1-2	few	TRBV29-1	TGCAGCGTTGGACGGAACTATGGCTACACCTTC	CSVGRNYGYTF
NA	TRBJ2-7	NA	TRBV9	TGTGCCAGCAGCCCTACTGGGGGGCTCGTTTCCTACGAGCAGTACTTC	CASSPTGGLVSYEQYF
NA	TRBJ2-3	NA	TRBV5-1	TGCGCCAGCAGCTTGGGGTTAGTCGGTCATGGAACGCAGTATTTT	CASSLGLVGHGTQYF
TRBD1	TRBJ2-1	many	TRBV28	TGTGCCAGCAGTAACCCGTCAGGGGGTGAGCAGTTCTTC	CASSNPSGGEQFF
TRBD2	TRBJ2-1	few	TRBV20-1	TGCAGTACCTCCCCGGGACTAGCCCGCCACAATGAGCAGTTCTTC	CSTSPGLARHNEQFF
NA	TRBJ2-2	once	TRBV7-8	TGTGCCAGCAGCTTAGAAGTGATCGGGGAGCTGTTTTTT	CASSLEVIGELFF
NA	TRBJ2-1	many	TRBV11-2	TGTGCCAGCAGCCCGCCGAGCCCGAGCTCCTACAATGAGCAGTTCTTC	CASSPPSPSSYNEQFF
TRBD1	TRBJ2-7	few	TRBV20-1	TGCAGTGCTAGACCGGACAGGCCCATTTTTTCCTACGAGCAGTACTTC	CSARPDRPIFSYEQYF
NA	TRBJ1-5	many	TRBV10-3	TGTGCCATCAGTTCAGGGAGGGATAGCAATCAGCCCCAGCATTTT	CAISSGRDSNQPQHF
NA	TRBJ2-7	many	TRBV12-3/TRBV12-4	TGTGCCAGCAGTTTACAAGGAAGAGGAATGCAGTACTTC	CASSLQGRGMQYF
TRBD2	TRBJ2-1	few	TRBV19	TGTGCCAGTAGTCCCGGGCGGGTAGCGGGAGGAGGGTCCTACAATGAGCAGTTCTTC	CASSPGRVAGGGSYNEQFF
TRBD2	TRBJ2-7	NA	TRBV6-1	TGTGCCAGCAGTGGACTAGCGGGAGGTCCCTACGAGCAGTACTTC	CASSGLAGGPYEQYF